This T cell receptor (beta chain) derives from a study of blood T cell repertoires in COVID-19. Sequencing used immunoSEQ multiplex PCR; TCRdb keeps in-frame clones, though not all of them. The profile covers fewer than 200,000 clones, with around four fifths appearing a single time and about 3.6% taken by the ten largest. With 10 bases removed from V and 3 bases from J, the gap between germline ends came to 18 bases. The CDR3 consists of 15 residues. Germline CDR1 and CDR2: LNHDA and SQIVND (reference sequence). The sequence came from a woman between 50 and 59 years old in a cohort exposed to, infected with or recovered from COVID-19 (not recorded which). The sample comprised PBMCs or T cells enriched from blood (not recorded which). This chain joins TRBV19 and TRBJ2-2; possibly TRBD1 for D (6 bases). The CDR3 DNA reads as TGTGCCACCCAAGACAGGATCCCATACACCGGGGAGCTGTTTTTT. As protein: CATQDRIPYTGELFF.